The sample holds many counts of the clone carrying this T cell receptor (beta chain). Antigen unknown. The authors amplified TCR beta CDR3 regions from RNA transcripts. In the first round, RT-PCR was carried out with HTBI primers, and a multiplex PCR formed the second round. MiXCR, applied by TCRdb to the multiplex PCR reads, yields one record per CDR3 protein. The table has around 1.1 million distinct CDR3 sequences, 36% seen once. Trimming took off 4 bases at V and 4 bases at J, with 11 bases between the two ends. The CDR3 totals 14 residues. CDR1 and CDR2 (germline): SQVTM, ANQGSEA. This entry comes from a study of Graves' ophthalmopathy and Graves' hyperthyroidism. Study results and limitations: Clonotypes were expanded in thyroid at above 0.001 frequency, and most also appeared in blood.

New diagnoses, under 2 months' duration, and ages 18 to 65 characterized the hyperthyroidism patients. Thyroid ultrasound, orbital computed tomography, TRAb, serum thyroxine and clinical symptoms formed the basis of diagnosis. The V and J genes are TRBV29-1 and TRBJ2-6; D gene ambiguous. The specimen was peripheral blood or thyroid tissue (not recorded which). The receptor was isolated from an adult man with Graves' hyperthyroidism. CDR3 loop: CSVGYGGGANVLTF. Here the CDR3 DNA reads TGCAGCGTTGGCTACGGCGGAGGGGCCAACGTCCTGACTTTC.